This T cell receptor (beta chain) was profiled in a study of technical replicates of blood from a few donors. The V end lost 0 bases, the J end lost 4 bases, and 4 bases lay between the germline ends. The CDR3 extends over 11 amino acids. CDR1 is DFQATT, CDR2 SNEGSKA, per germline (reference sequence). Sequencing was performed with immunoSEQ multiplex PCR; in TCRdb, only in-frame clones are kept and a portion is missing. The table lists 100,000 or so clones, roughly 95% of them singletons. The clonotype comes from a human donor in good health. The sequenced sample was T cells isolated from PBMCs. V gene TRBV20-1 combines with J gene TRBJ2-7; D gene unclear. The CDR3 here is CSARDPYEQYF. CDR3 in DNA: TGCAGTGCTAGAGATCCGTACGAGCAGTACTTC.